Listed here are 4 T cell receptor beta chains from one sample, sequenced in a study of shared clonotypes between healthy human individuals. Assay: immunoSEQ multiplex PCR; the TCRdb copy retains only in-frame clones and omits some. The profile shows over 2 million clones, around 95% of them singletons. The sequenced material came from naive CD4+ T cells sorted from blood. The subset denotes: CD45RA+ positively selected. The source is a young man in good health.

V gene TRBV4-1 combines with J gene TRBJ2-7; a possible D gene is TRBD1 (5 bases). Looked up from germline, CDR1 is MGHRA and CDR2 is YSYEKL. Trimming took 0 bases from V and 2 from J, leaving 14 bases between them. This CDR3 has 16 amino acids. The CDR3 nucleotides read TGCGCCAGCAGCCAAGATTGGGGCGGAACCGCCTACGAGCAGTACTTC. Amino acid sequence: CASSQDWGGTAYEQYF.

V and J are TRBV28 and TRBJ2-2; 7 bases map to TRBD1. V dropped 7 bases and J dropped 1; count of bases not matched to a gene: 6. Germline CDR1 reads MDHEN; CDR2 reads SYDVKM. This CDR3 spans 15 amino acids. The chain's CDR3 is CASKVPGGNTGELFF. The CDR3, as DNA: TGTGCCAGCAAGGTGCCAGGGGGGAACACCGGGGAGCTGTTTTTT. The whole variable domain, filled in from reference TRBV28 and TRBJ2-2, reads DVKVTQSSRYLVKRTGEKVFLECVQDMDHENMFWYRQDPGLGLRLIYFSYDVKMKEKGDIPEGYSVSREKKERFSLILESASTNQTSMYLCASKVPGGNTGELFFGEGSRLTVL.

The chain couples TRBV4-3 to TRBJ2-2; TRBD2 matches at 7 bases. J gave up 4 bases and V 1 base, and 6 bases lay outside the gene matches. The CDR3 loop spans 16 amino acids. Germline-derived CDR1 and CDR2 are LGHNA and YSLEER. CDR3 sequence (DNA): TGCGCCAGCAGCCAAGGGGCGGGAGTGTCCACCGGGGAGCTGTTTTTT. Its translation is CASSQGAGVSTGELFF.

The gene calls are TRBV5-4 and TRBJ2-2, with 11 bases fitting TRBD1. Germline trimming cut 4 bases from V and 7 bases from J; bases unmatched to any gene: 6. The length of the CDR3 is 15 residues. Per the germline V gene, CDR1 is SGHNT and CDR2 is YYREEE (reference sequence). The CDR3 protein is CASSTGQGAVGELFF. CDR3 DNA sequence: TGTGCCAGCAGCACCGGACAGGGGGCGGTCGGGGAGCTGTTTTTT. Variable domain in full (rest from reference TRBV5-4 and TRBJ2-2): ETGVTQSPTHLIKTRGQQVTLRCSSQSGHNTVSWYQQALGQGPQFIFQYYREEENGRGNFPPRFSGLQFPNYSSELNVNALELDDSALYLCASSTGQGAVGELFFGEGSRLTVL.